This entry lists 14 T cell receptor beta chains sequenced from one sample in a study of response to subunit inactivated influenza vaccine. MiXCR was run by TCRdb on the RT-PCR reads, yielding one entry per CDR3 protein. The data show 590,000 or so distinct CDR3 sequences, approximately 14% seen once. The sample was PBMCs from blood, taken approximately 15 days before vaccination. Source of these receptors: a man aged 45-65 years who received an inactivated influenza vaccine.

The genes are TRBV7-2 and TRBJ1-2, with a possible D match to TRBD1 (5 bases). V gave up 5 bases and J gave up 3 bases, with 16 bases separating them. This CDR3 is 15 amino acids long. The germline V gene has CDR1 SGHTA and CDR2 FQGNSA. The CDR3 DNA is TGTGCCAGCAGCGCCCTTTCTGGGGGGGACTATGGCTACACCTTC. It yields the protein CASSALSGGDYGYTF.

The chain has TRBV9 and TRBJ2-7; 8 bases map to TRBD2. Trimming at V came to 3 bases and at J to 6 bases, leaving 5 bases not matched to a gene. Germline CDR1 and CDR2: SGDLS and YYNGEE. The CDR3 has 13 residues. CDR3 amino acids: CASSGGGSPEQYF. CDR3 nucleotide sequence: TGTGCCAGCAGCGGCGGGGGGAGTCCCGAGCAGTACTTC.

The sample holds a few counts of this clonotype. J is TRBJ1-2 and V is TRBV6-5, with D tentatively TRBD1 (5 bases). Per germline, CDR1 MNHEY and CDR2 SVGAGI. V was shortened by 4 bases and J by 4 bases, with 16 bases between the two germline ends. The CDR3 consists of 15 residues. In DNA form, the CDR3 reads TGTGCCAGCAGTTCAGTGGGGGAAGGTCCCTATGGCTACACCTTC. Its protein product is CASSSVGEGPYGYTF.

The chain is built from TRBV29-1 and TRBJ1-1; D perhaps matches TRBD1 (6 bases). Trimming left V 5 bases short and J 0 bases short, with 10 bases between. This CDR3 comprises 13 residues. Germline CDR1 is SQVTM and CDR2 is ANQGSEA. The CDR3 region is CSVLGQLNTEAFF. As DNA, the CDR3 is TGCAGCGTTCTGGGACAATTGAACACTGAAGCTTTCTTT.

This clonotype was detected a few times. The chain has TRBV5-6 and TRBJ1-1, with 11 bases that match TRBD1. CDR3 length equals 18 residues. Germline CDR1 and CDR2: SGHDT and YYEEEE. Losses at the gene ends were 0 bases for V and 3 bases for J; bases not matched to a gene: 10. The CDR3 region is CASSLATDRGLGYTEAFF. Here the CDR3 DNA reads TGTGCCAGCAGCTTGGCAACGGACAGGGGGCTGGGGTACACTGAAGCTTTCTTT. The entire variable domain, with the rest obtained from reference TRBV5-6 and TRBJ1-1, is as follows: DAGVTQSPTHLIKTRGQQVTLRCSPKSGHDTVSWYQQALGQGPQFIFQYYEEEERQRGNFPDRFSGHQFPNYSSELNVNALLLGDSALYLCASSLATDRGLGYTEAFFGQGTRLTVV.

At least ten counts were recorded for this clonotype. The genes are TRBV12-3 or TRBV12-4 and TRBJ2-7; 9 bases are a match to TRBD1. Unmatched junction bases numbered 7, after V lost 5 bases and J lost 5 bases. The CDR3 spans 14 residues. The CDR3 loop is CASSRGTGRNEQYF. The CDR3, as DNA: TGTGCCAGCAGTAGAGGGACAGGGAGGAACGAGCAGTACTTC.

This clonotype has a count of ten or more. The rearrangement links TRBV7-9 to TRBJ2-1, with 13 bases matching TRBD2. The CDR3 has 16 residues. Germline V CDR1 and CDR2: SEHNR, FQNEAQ (reference sequence). Unmatched junction bases numbered 1, after V lost 3 bases and J lost 2 bases. In nucleotides, the CDR3 is TGTGCCAGCAGCTTTACTAGCGGGGGGGCCTACAATGAGCAGTTCTTC. Translated, it gives CASSFTSGGAYNEQFF.

This clonotype has ten or more counts. The chain has TRBV2 and TRBJ1-5; 11 bases map to TRBD1. Germline CDR1 SNHLY, CDR2 FYNNEI. The CDR3 is 16 residues long. Trimming at V came to 4 bases and at J to 6 bases, leaving 8 bases not matched to a gene. CDR3 protein: CASSALDRGLGQPQHF. Written as DNA, the CDR3 is TGTGCCAGCAGTGCCTTGGACAGGGGGCTTGGTCAGCCCCAGCATTTT.

This clonotype has more than one count but fewer than ten. The DNA of the CDR3 is TGTGCCAGCAGTGACGGACAGGGGTTCACAGATACGCAGTATTTT. Amino acids: CASSDGQGFTDTQYF. The chain employs TRBV25-1 and TRBJ2-3, with TRBD1 matching over 9 bases. From germline, CDR1 is MGHDK and CDR2 SYGVNS. The CDR3 spans 15 residues. The V gene end was trimmed by 3 bases and the J gene end by 2 bases; junction bases not matched to a gene: 3.

This clonotype was counted only a few times. J is TRBJ1-1 and V is TRBV15; 9 positions match TRBD1. V shed 4 bases, J shed 1 base, and the junction held 4 bases outside the gene matches. This CDR3 has 15 amino acids. Germline CDR1 reads LNHNV; CDR2 reads YYDKDF (reference sequence). CDR3 protein: CATSITGGPNTEAFF. CDR3 DNA: TGTGCCACCAGCATTACAGGGGGCCCGAACACTGAAGCTTTCTTT. Combining the CDR3 with reference TRBV15 and TRBJ1-1 gives the whole variable domain DAMVIQNPRYQVTQFGKPVTLSCSQTLNHNVMYWYQQKSSQAPKLLFHYYDKDFNNEADTPDNFQSRRPNTSFCFLDIRSPGLGDTAMYLCATSITGGPNTEAFFGQGTRLTVV.

This clonotype was recorded at least ten times. The rearrangement links TRBV15 to TRBJ2-1; 9 nucleotides agree with TRBD1. This CDR3 is built from 17 residues. Germline V gives CDR1 LNHNV, CDR2 YYDKDF (reference sequence). Unmatched junction bases numbered 8, after V lost 0 bases and J lost 5 bases. The CDR3 DNA follows: TGTGCCACCAGCAGAGACCCCGGGACAGGGTCGGACAATGAGCAGTTCTTC. It encodes CATSRDPGTGSDNEQFF.

This clonotype has more than one count but fewer than ten. V usage is TRBV16 and J usage is TRBJ2-1, with D possibly matching TRBD1 (5 bases). V was clipped by 3 bases and J by 9 bases, with 21 bases between them. The CDR3 has 16 amino acids. Germline CDR1 reads KGHSY; CDR2 reads FQNENV. CDR3 sequence reads: CASSHSSRAGYGEQFF. The CDR3 nucleotides are TGTGCCAGCAGCCACTCCTCTCGAGCAGGGTACGGTGAGCAGTTCTTC. Complete variable domain (other parts from reference TRBV16 and TRBJ2-1): GEEVAQTPKHLVRGEGQKAKLYCAPIKGHSYVFWYQQVLKNEFKFLISFQNENVFDETGMPKERFSAKCLPNSPCSLEIQATKLEDSAVYFCASSHSSRAGYGEQFFGPGTRLTVL.

This clonotype came up a few times. The rearrangement links TRBV11-2 to TRBJ2-1; 9 bases are shared with TRBD2. There are 16 residues in the CDR3. With V trimmed by 2 bases and J by 4 bases, 6 bases remained unmatched. Germline V gives CDR1 SGHAT, CDR2 FQNNGV. CDR3 sequence: CASSLMASGVYNEQFF. CDR3 in DNA: TGTGCCAGCAGCTTAATGGCTAGCGGGGTGTACAATGAGCAGTTCTTC.

In this sample, this clonotype turned up a few times. The CDR3 sequence is CASSSSPGSGTDYEQYF. DNA of the CDR3: TGTGCCAGCAGTTCCTCTCCCGGCTCAGGGACAGACTACGAGCAGTACTTC. The V gene is TRBV12-3 or TRBV12-4, the J gene TRBJ2-7; 7 bases map to TRBD1. V was clipped by 4 bases and J by 3 bases; unmatched bases: 15. This CDR3 region has 17 residues.